One sample yielded the 20 T cell receptor beta chains listed below, sequenced in a study of cytomegalovirus exposure and HLA in healthy donors. PCR amplification relied on 60 Vbeta primers (plus 13 Jbeta primers). Only in-frame clones appear in the TCRdb table, and some are missing; sequencing was by immunoSEQ multiplex PCR. Of 200,000 to 250,000 clones in the sample, about 75% were seen once. The sample comprised PBMCs. The receptors were gathered from a woman in her 30s in good health and CMV-seronegative.

The chain couples TRBV19 to TRBJ2-5, with 9 bases fitting TRBD1. J gave up 5 bases and V 4 bases, and 2 bases lay outside the gene matches. The CDR3 spans 13 residues. Germline V gene lookup returns CDR1 LNHDA and CDR2 SQIVND (reference sequence). CDR3 coding DNA: TGTGCCAGTAGTACACAGGGGGCGGAGACCCAGTACTTC. This codes for CASSTQGAETQYF. Full variable domain (outside the CDR3, taken from reference TRBV19 and TRBJ2-5): DGGITQSPKYLFRKEGQNVTLSCEQNLNHDAMYWYRQDPGQGLRLIYYSQIVNDFQKGDIAEGYSVSREKKESFPLTVTSAQKNPTAFYLCASSTQGAETQYFGPGTRLLVL.

V gene TRBV2 combines with J gene TRBJ1-1; no clear D. Trimming stripped 7 bases from V and 0 bases from J, with 15 bases between. Germline V lookup: CDR1 SNHLY, CDR2 FYNNEI. This CDR3 spans 15 amino acids. This CDR3 is CASILSGSLNTEAFF. The CDR3 DNA is TGTGCCAGCATTCTATCCGGGAGCCTGAACACTGAAGCTTTCTTT.

For this clone: At one of its ends the junction is not consistent with the germline gene, which may arise from a read error. The rearrangement joins TRBV7-9 to TRBJ2-2; D perhaps matches TRBD2 (5 bases). The CDR3 contains 18 residues. Germline CDR1 is SEHNR and CDR2 is FQNEAQ (reference sequence). CDR3 in DNA: TGTTCCAGCAGCTCTCTGGGAGCTAAGGGCCGGTACACCGGGGAGCTGTTTTTT. Translated, it gives CSSSSLGAKGRYTGELFF.

The chain uses TRBV5-1 and TRBJ2-1, with TRBD2 matching 8 bases. This CDR3 is built from 13 residues. Trimming removed 7 bases from V and 8 bases from J; junction bases left unmatched: 8. Germline values: CDR1 SGHRS, CDR2 YFSETQ. CDR3 DNA sequence: TGCGCCAGCGGTAGCGGGGAGCCCCATGAGCAGTTCTTC. It yields the protein CASGSGEPHEQFF.

In its sample, this clone was seen once. This CDR3 reads CASSEGGIGDMEQYF. The CDR3 nucleotides read TGTGCCAGCAGTGAAGGAGGGATTGGGGATATGGAGCAGTACTTC. The rearrangement joins TRBV2 to TRBJ2-5, with D perhaps TRBD2 (5 bases). The germline V and J ends were trimmed by 1 base and 11 bases, with 20 bases remaining between them. The CDR3 spans 15 residues. Germline CDR1 SNHLY, CDR2 FYNNEI.

This chain links TRBV27 with TRBJ1-2, with a weak D call TRBD1 (5 bases). The CDR3 extends over 15 amino acids. Deletions cut 2 bases from V and 7 bases from J, with 17 bases between. The germline V gene has CDR1 MNHEY and CDR2 SMNVEV (reference sequence). CDR3 DNA: TGTGCCAGCAGTTTAAGGGGTGGGCCTCTTAGTGGCTACACCTTC. Amino acids: CASSLRGGPLSGYTF.

This clone occurred a few times. In nucleotides, the CDR3 is TGTGCCAGCCGGGAGAACACTGAAGCTTTCTTT. Protein: CASRENTEAFF. The chain carries TRBV2 and TRBJ1-1; D gene ambiguous. The V end lost 8 bases, the J end lost 1 base, and 5 bases lay between the germline ends. This CDR3 region has 11 residues. Germline-derived CDR1 and CDR2 are SNHLY and FYNNEI.

The chain uses TRBV27 and TRBJ2-1; possibly TRBD2 for D (5 bases). V shed 9 bases and J shed 0 bases, with 9 bases lying between them. In germline, CDR1 is MNHEY, CDR2 SMNVEV (reference sequence). The CDR3 consists of 13 residues. DNA of the CDR3: TGTGCCAGTCAACGGGGCTCCTACAATGAGCAGTTCTTC. Its translation: CASQRGSYNEQFF.

V and J are TRBV19 and TRBJ2-6; possibly TRBD2 for D (5 bases). Germline V lookup: CDR1 LNHDA, CDR2 SQIVND (reference sequence). This CDR3 is built from 17 residues. V lost 0 bases to trimming and J lost 3 bases, with 12 bases between them. The CDR3 sequence: CASSIEGSAGGANVLTF. CDR3 in DNA: TGTGCCAGTAGTATAGAGGGATCGGCGGGTGGGGCCAACGTCCTGACTTTC. Using reference TRBV19 and TRBJ2-6 for the parts outside the CDR3, the full variable domain is DGGITQSPKYLFRKEGQNVTLSCEQNLNHDAMYWYRQDPGQGLRLIYYSQIVNDFQKGDIAEGYSVSREKKESFPLTVTSAQKNPTAFYLCASSIEGSAGGANVLTFGAGSRLTVL.

The CDR3 sequence: CASSFQTGGRGAYGYTF. The CDR3 region has the DNA TGCGCCAGCAGCTTTCAGACAGGGGGCCGGGGCGCCTATGGCTACACCTTC. This chain links TRBV5-1 with TRBJ1-2; 10 nucleotides match TRBD1. V trimming: 2 bases; J trimming: 4 bases; junction bases outside the gene matches: 11. Per the germline V gene, CDR1 is SGHRS and CDR2 is YFSETQ. The CDR3 extends over 17 amino acids. The full variable domain, in which reference TRBV5-1 and TRBJ1-2 provide the parts outside the CDR3, is KAGVTQTPRYLIKTRGQQVTLSCSPISGHRSVSWYQQTPGQGLQFLFEYFSETQRNKGNFPGRFSGRQFSNSRSEMNVSTLELGDSALYLCASSFQTGGRGAYGYTFGSGTRLTVV.

The V gene is TRBV6-6, the J gene TRBJ1-2, with TRBD1 identical over 8 bases. CDR3 length: 16 residues. With V trimmed by 7 bases and J by 5 bases, 15 bases remained unmatched. CDR1 MNHNY and CDR2 SVGAGI come from the germline V gene (reference sequence). The CDR3 DNA reads as TGTGCCAGCATCGACGAAGAGCAGGGGGCCGGTTATGGCTACACCTTC. This sequence encodes CASIDEEQGAGYGYTF.

The chain combines TRBV5-8 with TRBJ1-5; D perhaps matches TRBD1 (6 bases). The CDR3 is 18 amino acids. Trimming took 2 bases from V and 3 from J, leaving 21 bases between them. Germline loops: CDR1 SGHTS, CDR2 YDEGEE. The CDR3 coding sequence is TGTGCCAGCAGCTTTGGCAGGGGCCGTCAACTCCACAATCAGCCCCAGCATTTT. This codes for CASSFGRGRQLHNQPQHF.

This clone was counted a single time. This chain connects TRBV29-1 to TRBJ1-1, with 9 bases identical to TRBD1. V lost 5 bases, J lost 0 bases, and 7 bases stayed unmatched. Per the germline V gene, CDR1 is SQVTM and CDR2 is ANQGSEA. The CDR3 extends over 15 amino acids. This chain's CDR3 is CSVLRQGELNTEAFF. Written as DNA, the CDR3 is TGCAGCGTTCTAAGACAGGGGGAGTTGAACACTGAAGCTTTCTTT.

V gene TRBV4-2 combines with J gene TRBJ2-2; D is perhaps TRBD2 (6 bases). Trimming cost V 4 bases and J 5 bases, with 11 bases left between them. The CDR3 is 14 residues long. Germline assignment: CDR1 LGHNA and CDR2 YNFKEQ. CDR3: CASSPRRGTGELFF. Here the CDR3 DNA reads TGTGCCAGCAGCCCACGCCGGGGGACCGGGGAGCTGTTTTTT.

V gene TRBV29-1 combines with J gene TRBJ2-7; D perhaps matches TRBD2 (6 bases). V lost 6 bases and J lost 1, with 10 bases in between. The CDR3 contains 12 residues. CDR1 is SQVTM, CDR2 ANQGSEA, per germline. CDR3 residues: CSVRGYSYEQYF. In DNA form, the CDR3 reads TGCAGCGTCCGGGGGTATTCCTACGAGCAGTACTTC.

This clone appeared a few times. The rearrangement joins TRBV15 to TRBJ1-4; D unresolved. Germline-derived CDR1 and CDR2 are LNHNV and YYDKDF (reference sequence). V lost 1 base to trimming and J lost 8 bases, with 14 bases between them. There are 15 residues in the CDR3. This CDR3 is CATSRVGSREEKLFF. The CDR3, as DNA: TGTGCCACCAGCAGAGTCGGGAGCCGGGAAGAAAAACTGTTTTTT.

The chain has TRBV7-2 and TRBJ2-3; maybe TRBD1 (5 bases). V was trimmed by 4 bases and J by 7 bases, leaving 9 bases between them. This CDR3 is built from 12 residues. Looked up from germline, CDR1 is SGHTA and CDR2 is FQGNSA. CDR3 sequence: CASSSRTHTQYF. CDR3 nucleotide sequence: TGTGCCAGCAGCTCGAGGACACATACGCAGTATTTT.

This chain connects TRBV6-1 to TRBJ2-1; 10 bases line up with TRBD2. The CDR3 contains 15 residues. The trim removed 6 bases at V and 6 bases at J, leaving 8 bases unmatched. In germline, CDR1 is MNHNS, CDR2 SASEGT. Written as DNA, the CDR3 is TGTGCCAGCAGCCAACTAGCGGGGCTCCCCAATGAGCAGTTCTTC. The encoded protein is CASSQLAGLPNEQFF.

The chain uses TRBV7-3 and TRBJ2-1, with TRBD2 identical over 9 bases. The CDR3 has 15 residues. Germline CDR1 reads SGHTA; CDR2 reads FQGTGA. Trimming removed 5 bases from V and 7 bases from J; junction bases left unmatched: 9. Here the CDR3 DNA reads TGTGCCAGCAGCGGTAGCGGGAGCCCTGAAAATGAGCAGTTCTTC. Its protein product is CASSGSGSPENEQFF.

This clone turned up a few times. The chain has TRBV7-9 and TRBJ2-7; unclear D gene. Per the germline V gene, CDR1 is SEHNR and CDR2 is FQNEAQ (reference sequence). V was shortened by 3 bases and J by 7 bases, with 13 bases between the two germline ends. This CDR3 spans 13 amino acids. The CDR3 is CASSLAVDWEQYF. CDR3 bases: TGTGCCAGCAGCTTGGCGGTAGATTGGGAGCAGTACTTC.